This T cell receptor beta chain was profiled in a study of cytomegalovirus exposure and HLA in healthy donors. Findings and limits, study-wide: In vitro confirmation showed a few CMV-associated chains to be CMV antigen specific.

Both 60 Vbeta primers and 13 Jbeta primers went into the PCR. As processed by the authors: As a later analysis found, there were 78 million or so unique TCR beta chains, of which roughly 11 million were shared. Method: immunoSEQ multiplex PCR; TCRdb's copy keeps in-frame clones and lacks some. Clone size and V and J calls were adopted from that table, with D and trimming inferred from the DNA. The sample records about 170,000 clones, over 60% being singletons. Nominal health characterized the donors when sampled, though unrecorded immune exposures were likely. In regard to this clone: Its antigen is not known.

The germline gives CDR1 LNHDA, CDR2 SQIVND (reference sequence). V lost 4 bases and J lost 6, with 24 bases in between. This CDR3 is 17 amino acids long. The TCR was taken from a girl aged 5 to 17 in good health and CMV-seronegative. The sequenced material came from PBMCs. The V and J genes are TRBV19 and TRBJ1-2; D call uncertain. The CDR3 DNA sequence: TGTGCCAGTAGTAACGCCGTGAACGTCTTATTTGGCCATGGCTACACCTTC. As protein: CASSNAVNVLFGHGYTF.